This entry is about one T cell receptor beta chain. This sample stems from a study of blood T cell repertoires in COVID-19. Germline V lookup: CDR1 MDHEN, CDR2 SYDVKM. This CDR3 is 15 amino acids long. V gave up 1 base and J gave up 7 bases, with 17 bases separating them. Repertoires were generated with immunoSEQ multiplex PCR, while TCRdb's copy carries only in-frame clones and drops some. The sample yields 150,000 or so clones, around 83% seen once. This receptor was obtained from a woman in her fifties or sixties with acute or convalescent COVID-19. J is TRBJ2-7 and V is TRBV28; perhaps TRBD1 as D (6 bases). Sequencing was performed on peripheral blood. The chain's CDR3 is CASSLLLGATLEQYF. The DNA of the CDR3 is TGTGCCAGCAGTTTATTGTTGGGGGCTACGTTAGAGCAGTACTTC.